This T cell receptor (beta chain) was sequenced for a study of cytomegalovirus exposure and HLA in healthy donors (dated by TCRdb to 2015 to 2018). At the level of the whole study: A later analysis indicated that the roughly 130 validation repertoires were generated on the platform also employed for the 666 repertoires of the first cohort. The study was designed to test whether signatures of past pathogen exposure could be identified by cataloging public T cell receptors. A separate validation cohort of approximately 130 different subjects was used in addition to the approximately 610-subject first cohort. High-throughput TCR immunosequencing, statistical association of individual TCRs with disease status, and machine learning were combined to predict cytomegalovirus infection status. What the study reported, not specific to this receptor: According to the authors, the approach could potentially be generalized to other disease states and immunological phenotypes. In vitro tests confirmed that a few of the cytomegalovirus-associated TCR beta chains recognize cytomegalovirus antigens. In the study, some 180 TCR beta chains were listed as associated with cytomegalovirus. In a later analysis, TCRs clustered in the first cohort were found to also tend to co-occur in the roughly 130 validation repertoires, with about 93% of cluster scores above 0. Cytomegalovirus status was reported to be diagnosed by the classifier with high specificity and sensitivity in both the original and validation cohorts. A later analysis lacked HLA typing for the validation cohort, so it scored co-occurrence in that cohort across all 120 or so repertoires. Most TCR sequences were seen in very few donors, while some public TCRs were found in many individuals.

A word on this clone: This clone's antigen is unknown. No per-base quality is available; no much larger clone lies one base away.

Donors formed part of the validation cohort, which comprised 120 subjects and was distinct from the first cohort of roughly 600 subjects. Libraries were made using the immunoSEQ multiplex PCR assay. In the authors' own workflow: To diagnose cytomegalovirus status from the catalog of TCR beta chain sequences, a statistical classification framework was built. In TCRdb, the immuneACCESS table is reduced to in-frame sequences with V and J assigned. These tables do not hold every clone; where another copy was compared, an unresolved V gene accounts for under half, and the others remain unexplained. The DNA gave D and trimming, while V, J and clone size come from that table. Recorded for this sample are approximately 270,000 clones; around 89% of them occurred a single time. 0.3% to 0.4% of the sample is held by the ten biggest clonotypes. In the germline V gene, CDR1 corresponds to SGHTA and CDR2 to FQGNSA. V is cut by 1 base and J by 3 bases, and the space between the germline ends is 12 bases. The CDR3 sequence holds 16 residues, the cysteine and phenylalanine included. The kept DNA is CDR3 alone, 48 bases in frame from the first base.

The chain uses TRBV7-2 and TRBJ2-2; confidence is insufficient to name the D gene. Sequencing input: PBMCs. The clonotype comes from a woman aged 18-35 years in good health and CMV-seronegative. The bases are TGTGCCAGCAGCTTAGTTTCTCCTATATACACCGGGGAGCTGTTTTTT. It is translated as CASSLVSPIYTGELFF.